The 2 T cell receptor beta chains below come from one sample, sequenced in a study of T cell repertoires in cytomegalovirus infection. Via MiXCR, TCRdb re-called the reads, giving one row per CDR3 protein. The sample has about a million distinct CDR3 sequences; more than 25% are singletons. The antigens of these receptors remain unknown. The specimen comprised cultured CD8+ T cells from PBMCs, sampled from culture after CMV antigen stimulation. These receptors originate from a human donor in good health (CMV status not recorded). Some clones in this sample may be carry-over from other donors' samples.

The V and J genes are TRBV6-1 and TRBJ2-3; tentatively, D is TRBD2 (5 bases). Per germline, CDR1 MNHNS and CDR2 SASEGT. The CDR3 runs 13 residues. The ends were cut back, 6 bases at V and 2 bases at J, with 9 bases in the middle. CDR3 amino acids: CASREGYTDTQYF. The CDR3 nucleotides read TGTGCCAGCAGAGAGGGATACACAGATACGCAGTATTTT.

The genes are TRBV7-3 and TRBJ1-2; the match to TRBD1 covers 11 bases. Trimming at V came to 2 bases and at J to 8 bases, leaving 7 bases not matched to a gene. Germline CDR1 is SGHTA and CDR2 is FQGTGA. This CDR3 contains 15 residues. CDR3 nucleotide sequence: TGTGCCAGCAGCTTAGGACAGGGGGCGATCGACGGCTACACCTTC. Protein product: CASSLGQGAIDGYTF.